The next 9 T cell receptor beta chains were all read from a single sample in a study of blood T cell repertoires in COVID-19. Libraries were prepared by immunoSEQ multiplex PCR; TCRdb keeps only in-frame clonotypes and omits some of them. The sample contains about 180,000 clones, 70% to 90% of which appear only once. The sample was peripheral blood. These receptor sequences come from a man in his sixties with acute or convalescent COVID-19.

The V and J genes are TRBV30 and TRBJ2-7; tentatively, D is TRBD2 (6 bases). The CDR3 is 12 amino acids. Germline V gives CDR1 GTSNPN, CDR2 SVGIG (reference sequence). V lost 0 bases to trimming and J lost 4 bases, with 7 bases between them. The CDR3 DNA reads as TGTGCCTGGAGTGTACTAGCTTACGAGCAGTACTTC. Encoded protein: CAWSVLAYEQYF.

The CDR3 DNA reads TGTGCCAGCAGTCCCCTCCAGGATCAGCCCCAGCATTTT. Translated, it gives CASSPLQDQPQHF. V and J are TRBV28 and TRBJ1-5, with no clear D. The CDR3 totals 13 residues. With 5 bases removed from V and 5 bases from J, the gap between germline ends came to 10 bases. Looked up from germline, CDR1 is MDHEN and CDR2 is SYDVKM.

V usage is TRBV7-8 and J usage is TRBJ2-7, with a possible D match to TRBD2 (6 bases). The V end was cut by 7 bases, the J end by 5 bases, with 27 bases between. This CDR3 is 17 amino acids long. CDR1 SGHVS and CDR2 FQNEAQ come from the germline V gene. CDR3 coding DNA: TGTGCCAGCACCAACCCCGCCCGTGGAGGGTCATCCCACGAGCAGTACTTC. Protein sequence: CASTNPARGGSSHEQYF.

This rearrangement joins TRBV4-1 to TRBJ1-1; no firm D call. The CDR3 runs 16 residues. The germline V gene encodes CDR1 MGHRA and CDR2 YSYEKL. Trimming cost V 0 bases and J 0 bases, with 11 bases left between them. The CDR3 region is CASSQDQVLMNTEAFF. CDR3 coding DNA: TGCGCCAGCAGCCAAGATCAGGTCCTCATGAACACTGAAGCTTTCTTT.

The table lists this clone with a count of one. The rearrangement joins TRBV19 to TRBJ2-6; a possible D gene is TRBD2 (5 bases). Germline V gene data show CDR1 as LNHDA and CDR2 as SQIVND (reference sequence). This CDR3 spans 16 amino acids. Deletions cut 5 bases from V and 0 bases from J, with 11 bases between. The CDR3 sequence: CASSPSEGSGANVLTF. The CDR3 DNA follows: TGTGCCAGTAGTCCATCCGAGGGCTCTGGGGCCAACGTCCTGACTTTC.

This clone was counted once. The rearrangement joins TRBV4-1 to TRBJ1-2, with D perhaps TRBD1 (5 bases). The CDR3 covers 15 residues. Trimming stripped 0 bases from V and 5 bases from J, with 13 bases between. CDR1 and CDR2 (germline): MGHRA, YSYEKL. The CDR3 nucleotides read TGCGCCAGCAGCCAAGATCCCCGACAGTCTTATGGCTACACCTTC. It is translated as CASSQDPRQSYGYTF.

This chain connects TRBV11-2 to TRBJ2-1, with 13 bases that match TRBD2. There are 19 residues in the CDR3. CDR1 and CDR2 from the germline V gene are SGHAT and FQNNGV. J lost 3 bases, V lost 5 bases, and 13 bases had no gene match. CDR3 in DNA: TGTGCCAGCAGCAAAGAAAAGAGACTAGCGGGAGGACACTACAATGAGCAGTTCTTC. It specifies CASSKEKRLAGGHYNEQFF.

The chain uses TRBV3-1 (or the pseudogene TRBV3-2) and TRBJ2-1; TRBD2 matches 8 bases. CDR3 length: 18 amino acids. The V and J ends lost 4 bases and 7 bases, in that order; junction bases with no gene match: 18. The germline V gene has CDR1 LGHDT and CDR2 YNNKEL (reference sequence). The CDR3 loop reads CASSPRRVGTRRRNEQFF. The DNA for the CDR3 is TGTGCCAGCAGCCCCCGACGGGTAGGGACTAGACGTAGGAATGAGCAGTTCTTC.

This clone was observed a few times. The chain recombines TRBV3-1 (or the pseudogene TRBV3-2) with TRBJ2-1; 16 bases align to TRBD2. The CDR3 spans 16 residues. Germline CDR1 reads LGHDT; CDR2 reads YNNKEL (reference sequence). The V and J ends lost 3 bases and 9 bases, in that order; junction bases with no gene match: 5. CDR3 residues: CASSHGTSGRVGEQFF. The CDR3 DNA reads as TGTGCCAGCAGCCATGGGACTAGCGGGAGGGTCGGTGAGCAGTTCTTC.